This T cell receptor (beta chain) was identified during a study of spatial heterogeneity in lung cancer (dated by TCRdb to about 2019). As for the study more broadly: Beta-chain transcripts were consistently detected in greater numbers than alpha-chain transcripts, which likely reflected higher beta-chain transcript abundance. At surgery, roughly 220 tumor regions, approximately 64 matched nontumor lung samples and 56 PBMC samples were TCR-sequenced for both alpha and beta chains. Nonsynonymous mutation counts, determined by whole-exome sequencing of tumor tissue, were related to features of the TCR repertoire. In the raw uncorrected reads, each unique combination of TCR and UMI appeared on average more than ten times. In tumor regions, TCR transcript counts showed a strong correlation with a T cell transcriptional module score from matched bulk RNA-seq. In non-small cell lung cancer, the study made a quantitative comparison of TCR alpha and beta repertoires among multiple tumor regions, matched nontumor lung and blood.

Germline trimming: 8 bases from V, 10 bases from J; junction bases outside gene matches: 16. The CDR3 starts with the cysteine, ends with the phenylalanine, and has 15 residues. The DNA shown is the 45-base CDR3, in frame from base 1. CDR1 and CDR2 (MNHEY, SVGAGI) derive from the germline V gene. As to this clonotype: Its recognized antigen is unknown. Base quality data are lacking; no much larger clone is found one base away.

The library came from 5' RACE. Sequencing was performed on a NextSeq 500. In the TCR library protocol, a unique molecular identifier was attached to each TCR cDNA molecule so that PCR and sequencing errors could be corrected. Concerning the study's data processing: TCR identification, UMI-based error correction and CDR3 extraction were performed with Decombinator tools. Expanded TCRs were defined as those above a frequency of 2 per 1,000, corresponding to the top 1% of the tumor frequency distribution. Expanded tumor TCRs statistically deemed absent (corrected P<0.05) from at least one tumor region were classed as regional, and all other expanded tumor TCRs were classed as ubiquitous. Each repertoire was subsampled 100 times to 5,000 TCRs, after which Renyi diversity was computed with the R vegan package. CDR3 similarity networks were built from amino acid triplet string-kernel similarity, with CDR3s being connected when pairwise similarity was above 0.82. TCRdb took the public reads, trimmed them with fastp at Q25, ran MiXCR for clone calling and kept in-frame beta chains. CDR3 protein duplicates are merged, each entry listing the most common genes and DNA. The authors' filters were not applied to this entry. For this sample there are around 100,000 distinct CDR3 sequences; 4.4% appear just once. Roughly 20% of the sample comes from the top ten.

What the work shows at the level of the full study, not this receptor alone: Additional single-cell paired TCR alpha and beta sequencing was considered necessary to confirm, at a functional level, the hypothesis that regional TCRs recognize regional mutations. The tumor nonsynonymous mutation count correlated with the number of expanded alpha and beta TCRs within the tumor. The count of ubiquitous expanded TCRs correlated with the count of ubiquitous nonsynonymous mutations, and the count of regional expanded TCRs correlated with the count of regional nonsynonymous mutations. TCR-seq was estimated to cover only approximately 7% of tumor T cells for alpha chains and roughly 12% for beta chains.

The sample's time point, from its label and the paper: sample taken at primary tumor resection. The donors were 65 to 90 patients from the lung TRACERx cohort who had early-stage, untreated non-small cell lung cancer. TCR sequencing used whole RNA extracted from tumor and nontumor lung tissue, or from cryopreserved PBMC samples, without cell sorting. Only patients for whom sufficient RNA was available from at least two tumor regions were selected for TCR sequencing. Before being selected, tumor and adjacent nontumor lung specimens were reviewed by a lung pathologist. The sequenced sample was lung tumor tissue, obtained at surgery. This receptor was obtained from a male donor with early-stage non-small cell lung cancer. The rearrangement joined TRBV6-5 to TRBJ2-3; 9 central nucleotides agree with TRBD1. The CDR3 corresponds to CASCTGTGSLRPQYF. The DNA sequence is given as TGTGCCAGCTGTACCGGGACAGGGAGCCTAAGACCGCAGTATTTT.